This is a list of T cell receptor beta chains from one sample in a study of T cells in localized non-small cell lung cancer. Produced via immunoSEQ multiplex PCR; TCRdb's table is partial and in-frame only. The profile shows 25,000 to 30,000 clones, approximately 89% of them singletons. The starting material was peripheral blood, obtained before any cancer treatment. These receptors all stem from a female donor older than 55 with stage I lung adenocarcinoma. CDR3s include the opening cysteine and the closing phenylalanine or tryptophan. Fields, in order: J gene, CDR3 length, D gene, V gene, CDR3 protein. A D gene is named only where the DNA matches it firmly.

j_call: TRBJ2-1; cdr3_length: 18; d_call: TRBD2; v_call: TRBV7-2; cdr3_aa: CASSLVSVAGGLRNEQFF
j_call: TRBJ2-4; cdr3_length: 16; d_call: TRBD2; v_call: TRBV11-2; cdr3_aa: CASSFTASGAGNIQYF
j_call: TRBJ1-4; cdr3_length: 15; d_call: .; v_call: TRBV4-1; cdr3_aa: CASSLNTPTNEKLFF
j_call: TRBJ1-5; cdr3_length: 10; d_call: .; v_call: TRBV19; cdr3_aa: CATGSQPQHF
j_call: TRBJ2-7; cdr3_length: 15; d_call: .; v_call: TRBV7-2; cdr3_aa: CASSLTAVSADEQYF
j_call: TRBJ2-5; cdr3_length: 15; d_call: .; v_call: TRBV25-1; cdr3_aa: CASSIYGLSQETQYF
j_call: TRBJ2-7; cdr3_length: 15; d_call: TRBD2; v_call: TRBV4-1; cdr3_aa: CASSQTSGSGNEQYF
j_call: TRBJ2-3; cdr3_length: 16; d_call: .; v_call: TRBV19; cdr3_aa: CASSTPGSSSRDTQYF
j_call: TRBJ1-2; cdr3_length: 17; d_call: .; v_call: TRBV19; cdr3_aa: CASSYPGGDRRNYGYTF
j_call: TRBJ2-3; cdr3_length: 14; d_call: TRBD2; v_call: TRBV30; cdr3_aa: CAWSVLAGVDTQYF
j_call: TRBJ1-1; cdr3_length: 13; d_call: .; v_call: TRBV27; cdr3_aa: CASSPNREAEAFF
j_call: TRBJ2-5; cdr3_length: 15; d_call: TRBD2; v_call: TRBV30; cdr3_aa: CAWSGLAGGLKTQYF
j_call: TRBJ2-7; cdr3_length: 12; d_call: TRBD1; v_call: TRBV6-1; cdr3_aa: CATTWDSYEQYF
j_call: TRBJ1-2; cdr3_length: 13; d_call: .; v_call: TRBV9; cdr3_aa: CASSVGGFYGYTF
j_call: TRBJ1-1; cdr3_length: 15; d_call: .; v_call: TRBV5-1; cdr3_aa: CASSPEGKMNTEAFF
j_call: TRBJ2-7; cdr3_length: 16; d_call: TRBD2; v_call: TRBV4-1; cdr3_aa: CASSQAGTSGIHEQYF
j_call: TRBJ1-1; cdr3_length: 13; d_call: .; v_call: TRBV30; cdr3_aa: CAWNPPASLEAFF
j_call: TRBJ1-1; cdr3_length: 18; d_call: TRBD1; v_call: TRBV5-1; cdr3_aa: CASSLASGTGGYSTEAFF
j_call: TRBJ2-7; cdr3_length: 15; d_call: .; v_call: TRBV7-9; cdr3_aa: CASSLYGPGPQEQYF
j_call: TRBJ1-1; cdr3_length: 15; d_call: TRBD1; v_call: TRBV10-3; cdr3_aa: CAISVIGQGDTEAFF
j_call: TRBJ2-5; cdr3_length: 19; d_call: TRBD2; v_call: TRBV28; cdr3_aa: CASGPAGTSGRAGQETQYF
j_call: TRBJ1-2; cdr3_length: 16; d_call: TRBD1; v_call: TRBV19; cdr3_aa: CASSNPQGGNRYGYTF
j_call: TRBJ2-7; cdr3_length: 13; d_call: .; v_call: TRBV6-1; cdr3_aa: CASSDFDSYEQYF
j_call: TRBJ2-1; cdr3_length: 16; d_call: TRBD2; v_call: TRBV4-1; cdr3_aa: CASSQDPSGRYEEQFF
j_call: TRBJ2-5; cdr3_length: 14; d_call: .; v_call: TRBV29-1; cdr3_aa: CSVDPYASPETQYF
j_call: TRBJ2-7; cdr3_length: 15; d_call: .; v_call: TRBV4-2; cdr3_aa: CASSQDPQDMNEQYF
j_call: TRBJ2-2; cdr3_length: 14; d_call: .; v_call: TRBV5-1; cdr3_aa: CASSPDPNTGELFF
j_call: TRBJ2-4; cdr3_length: 15; d_call: TRBD1; v_call: TRBV27; cdr3_aa: CASRPGQGGKNIQYF
j_call: TRBJ2-3; cdr3_length: 14; d_call: .; v_call: TRBV11-3; cdr3_aa: CASSLEHSTDTQYF
j_call: TRBJ1-1; cdr3_length: 15; d_call: .; v_call: TRBV18; cdr3_aa: CASSPFRDSNTEAFF
j_call: TRBJ2-2; cdr3_length: 15; d_call: TRBD2; v_call: TRBV7-3; cdr3_aa: CASSPTSAATGELFF
j_call: TRBJ1-2; cdr3_length: 14; d_call: .; v_call: TRBV9; cdr3_aa: CASSLPPGYDRYTF
j_call: TRBJ2-1; cdr3_length: 13; d_call: TRBD2; v_call: TRBV2; cdr3_aa: CASKREPYNEQFF
j_call: TRBJ1-2; cdr3_length: 13; d_call: .; v_call: TRBV5-1; cdr3_aa: CASSLRQDYGYTF
j_call: TRBJ1-6; cdr3_length: 14; d_call: .; v_call: TRBV5-1; cdr3_aa: CASSPDSAGKPLHF
j_call: TRBJ1-2; cdr3_length: 14; d_call: .; v_call: TRBV7-2; cdr3_aa: CASSALGVGYGYTF
j_call: TRBJ1-2; cdr3_length: 15; d_call: .; v_call: TRBV5-4; cdr3_aa: CASSSRGGADYGYTF
j_call: TRBJ1-6; cdr3_length: 14; d_call: TRBD1; v_call: TRBV5-6; cdr3_aa: CASSLKRGLSPLHF
j_call: TRBJ2-1; cdr3_length: 15; d_call: .; v_call: TRBV2; cdr3_aa: CASSSLAFVGSEQFF
j_call: TRBJ1-1; cdr3_length: 13; d_call: TRBD1; v_call: TRBV2; cdr3_aa: CASRGQGNTEAFF
j_call: TRBJ2-4; cdr3_length: 17; d_call: TRBD1; v_call: TRBV19; cdr3_aa: CASSIPGSGQGRDIQYF
j_call: TRBJ2-7; cdr3_length: 12; d_call: .; v_call: TRBV18; cdr3_aa: CASSLREREQYF
j_call: TRBJ1-5; cdr3_length: 12; d_call: .; v_call: TRBV6-1; cdr3_aa: CASSERGQPQHF
j_call: TRBJ2-5; cdr3_length: 16; d_call: TRBD2; v_call: TRBV11-1; cdr3_aa: CASTRGSSGGQETQYF
j_call: TRBJ2-1; cdr3_length: 11; d_call: .; v_call: TRBV20-1; cdr3_aa: CSAGAGYEQFF
j_call: TRBJ2-2; cdr3_length: 14; d_call: .; v_call: TRBV10-3; cdr3_aa: CAISESSNTGELFF
j_call: TRBJ1-1; cdr3_length: 15; d_call: .; v_call: TRBV7-5; cdr3_aa: CVRSTGQGRVREAFF
j_call: TRBJ1-1; cdr3_length: 11; d_call: .; v_call: TRBV28; cdr3_aa: CASSWRSEAFF
j_call: TRBJ2-3; cdr3_length: 13; d_call: TRBD1; v_call: TRBV9; cdr3_aa: CASSAGQINTQYF
j_call: TRBJ2-3; cdr3_length: 13; d_call: .; v_call: TRBV6-5; cdr3_aa: CASNFGPGGTQYF
j_call: TRBJ2-1; cdr3_length: 13; d_call: TRBD1; v_call: TRBV2; cdr3_aa: CASCRQGINEQFF
j_call: TRBJ1-6; cdr3_length: 14; d_call: TRBD1; v_call: TRBV5-1; cdr3_aa: CASSQGQDNSPLHF
j_call: TRBJ2-7; cdr3_length: 16; d_call: .; v_call: TRBV6-1; cdr3_aa: CASSGSTGRILYEQYF
j_call: TRBJ2-7; cdr3_length: 14; d_call: TRBD1; v_call: TRBV4-1; cdr3_aa: CASSATGVPYEQYF
j_call: TRBJ1-2; cdr3_length: 13; d_call: .; v_call: TRBV2; cdr3_aa: CASSELAYYGYTF
j_call: TRBJ1-1; cdr3_length: 13; d_call: .; v_call: TRBV6-6; cdr3_aa: CASSHQKNTEAFF
j_call: TRBJ1-5; cdr3_length: 15; d_call: .; v_call: TRBV6-6; cdr3_aa: CASSYSQVGNQPQHF